Listed here is a single T cell receptor beta chain. Its antigen is undetermined. The record originates from a study of cytomegalovirus exposure and HLA in healthy donors. Study-level findings and limits: CMV serostatus was the only immune exposure information that was available. Reportedly, HLA-A and HLA-B alleles of most subjects were accurately predicted from TCR beta.

This CDR3 spans 15 amino acids. With V trimmed by 6 bases and J by 7 bases, 13 bases remained unmatched. The germline V gene encodes CDR1 SEHNR and CDR2 FQNEAQ (reference sequence). The PCR contained 60 Vbeta and 13 Jbeta primers. Sequencing was performed with immunoSEQ multiplex PCR; in TCRdb, only in-frame clones are kept and a portion is missing. Here the sample table reports tens of thousands of clones. Specimen: PBMCs. The TCR sequence derives from a male donor in good health and CMV-seronegative. The chain uses TRBV7-9 and TRBJ2-3, with 7 nucleotides matching TRBD1. This CDR3 is CASRSWGQILNTQYF. In DNA, the CDR3 is TGTGCCAGCAGGTCGTGGGGACAGATCCTAAATACGCAGTATTTT.